This TCR beta chain was captured by sequencing in a study of cytomegalovirus exposure and HLA in healthy donors. On the study more broadly: Per a later analysis, the 666 first-cohort and fewer than 150 validation repertoires shared one platform. Study-level findings and limits: The study found most TCR sequences rare, yet found some public TCRs in many donors. It was confirmed in vitro that a few of the CMV-associated chains were specific for CMV antigens.

There are 13 residues in the CDR3. Germline values: CDR1 SNHLY, CDR2 FYNNEI. Trimming removed 6 bases at V and 7 bases at J, with 13 bases between. With respect to this clone: Its target is unknown.

While the first cohort had 600 to 800 subjects, the donors belonged to the separate validation cohort of 120 subjects. The protocol was immunoSEQ multiplex PCR, while the TCRdb copy is restricted to in-frame clones and leaves out a portion. The data contain 200,000 or so clones, 70% to 85% of them seen just once; the ten biggest clones take up around an eighth. The chain carries TRBV2 and TRBJ2-1, with a tentative D call TRBD2 (6 bases). The clonotype comes from a woman in her twenties or thirties in good health and CMV-seropositive. Input material: PBMCs. The CDR3 nucleotides are TGTGCCAGCAGAAACGGGAGATCGAATGAGCAGTTCTTC. Amino acid sequence: CASRNGRSNEQFF.